This TCR beta chain was identified during a study of siplizumab effects on memory and regulatory T cells. TCRdb keeps only in-frame clones here, not all; method: immunoSEQ multiplex PCR. Among roughly 120,000 clones listed, approximately 94% were seen once. Only one count was recorded for this clone. Germline V lookup: CDR1 SEHNR, CDR2 FQNEAQ (reference sequence). V lost 4 bases to trimming and J lost 2 bases, with 14 bases between them. This CDR3 comprises 15 residues. The clonotype originates from a human donor in good health. Sequencing was carried out using non-Treg CD4+ T cells sorted from blood. The rearrangement uses TRBV7-9 and TRBJ2-5; either TRBD1 or TRBD2 may supply D (6 bases each). This CDR3 reads CASSYGQGGQETQYF. The DNA of the CDR3 is TGTGCCAGCAGCTACGGACAAGGGGGGCAAGAGACCCAGTACTTC.